The clone carrying this T cell receptor beta chain appeared once. Its specificity is not known. This CDR3 contains 15 residues. V shed 2 bases and J shed 5 bases, with 15 bases lying between them. Germline-derived CDR1 and CDR2 are LNHDA and SQIVND (reference sequence). The sample originates from a study of cytomegalovirus exposure and HLA in healthy donors. Whole-study findings and limits: Cytomegalovirus association was listed for approximately 160 TCR beta chains.

Primers: 60 Vbeta forward and 13 Jbeta reverse. Generated by immunoSEQ multiplex PCR, the TCRdb table keeps only in-frame clones and is missing some. The sample shows more than 150,000 clones, more than 65% of them seen only once. This chain connects TRBV19 to TRBJ2-5; a possible D gene is TRBD2 (6 bases). The sample comprised PBMCs. The TCR originated in a woman in her thirties in good health and CMV-seropositive. The CDR3 protein is CASSITGVRVETQYF. In DNA, the CDR3 is TGTGCCAGTAGTATAACGGGGGTCCGAGTGGAGACCCAGTACTTC.